One TCR beta chain is described in this entry. The antigen is undetermined. Per germline, CDR1 SGHDN and CDR2 FVKESK. The CDR3 is 13 amino acids. Trimming pared 0 bases from V and 4 bases from J, leaving 6 bases between. This sample was included in a study of Tregs in tolerant kidney transplant recipients. General observations from the study: For some patients, primers changed over time, blocking nucleotide-level comparison. This study did not directly address biological reproducibility. Expanding Tregs on activated donor B cells appeared to best identify donor-specific TCRbeta clones. Few patients were studied, so findings need validation in larger groups.

The data were produced by immunoSEQ multiplex PCR, yet TCRdb's version contains in-frame clones alone and is incomplete. Here the sample spans about 110,000 clones, almost 90% being singletons. The rearrangement links TRBV14 to TRBJ1-2, with D uncertain. The specimen comprised CD4+ T cells from blood, sampled before the transplant. The source of this sequence is a human donor who received a combined kidney and bone marrow transplant. Here the CDR3 reads CASSQDSLYGYTF. The CDR3 DNA sequence: TGTGCCAGCAGCCAAGACAGTCTCTATGGCTACACCTTC.